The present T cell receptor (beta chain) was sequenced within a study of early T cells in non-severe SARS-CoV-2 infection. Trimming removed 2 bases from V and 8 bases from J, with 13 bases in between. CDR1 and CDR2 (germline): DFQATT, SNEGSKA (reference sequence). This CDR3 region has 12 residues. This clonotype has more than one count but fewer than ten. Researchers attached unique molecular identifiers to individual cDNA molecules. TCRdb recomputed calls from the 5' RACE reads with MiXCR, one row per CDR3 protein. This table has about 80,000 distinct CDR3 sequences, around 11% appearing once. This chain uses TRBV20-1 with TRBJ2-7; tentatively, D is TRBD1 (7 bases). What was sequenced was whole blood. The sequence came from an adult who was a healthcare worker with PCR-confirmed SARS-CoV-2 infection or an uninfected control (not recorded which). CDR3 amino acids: CSARLGGGQQYF. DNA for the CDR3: TGCAGTGCTAGACTAGGAGGGGGCCAGCAGTACTTC.